Each of the 27 T cell receptor beta chains below was sequenced from the same sample in a study of CD8 T cells in Susac syndrome. The authors reverse transcribed about 0.45 to 1 ug RNA with random hexamers. TCRdb re-called the immunoSEQ multiplex PCR reads with MiXCR, one entry per CDR3 protein. The sample contains around 200,000 distinct CDR3 sequences, over 90% of which appear only once. Input material: CD4+ T cells from PBMCs. The source of these receptors is a human donor with multiple sclerosis.

The chain employs TRBV13 and TRBJ2-7; D gene ambiguous. Germline lookup yields CDR1 PRHDT and CDR2 FYEKMQ (reference sequence). Trimming took 5 bases from V and 6 from J, leaving 11 bases between them. This CDR3 comprises 12 residues. The CDR3 nucleotides are TGTGCCAGCAGCGTGGTACCCCGCGAGCAGTACTTC. This translates into CASSVVPREQYF.

This rearrangement joins TRBV29-1 to TRBJ2-7; TRBD2 is a possible D gene (5 bases). The length of the CDR3 is 13 residues. Trimming left V 7 bases short and J 3 bases short, with 16 bases between. Germline values: CDR1 SQVTM, CDR2 ANQGSEA. CDR3 DNA: TGCAGCGGACCCCTAGCATATCACTACGAGCAGTACTTC. Amino acid sequence: CSGPLAYHYEQYF.

The chain is built from TRBV7-2 and TRBJ2-1; D assignment may be TRBD1 or TRBD2 (5 bases each). This CDR3 contains 13 residues. V was cut by 5 bases and J by 12 bases, with 17 bases left in between. CDR1 is SGHTA, CDR2 FQGNSA, per germline. The CDR3 loop is CASSPQVLGVQFF. CDR3 in DNA: TGTGCCAGCAGCCCCCAGGTTTTGGGGGTGCAGTTCTTC.

This chain uses TRBV28 with TRBJ2-7; D is unresolved. The CDR3 runs 12 residues. The V end lost 2 bases, the J end lost 5 bases, and 7 bases lay between the germline ends. Germline V gene sequence: CDR1 MDHEN, CDR2 SYDVKM. The CDR3 protein is CASSLAGDEQYF. CDR3 DNA: TGTGCCAGCAGTTTAGCCGGCGACGAGCAGTACTTC.

The chain carries TRBV29-1 and TRBJ1-5, with TRBD1 as a possible D gene (5 bases). The V gene's germline CDR1 is SQVTM and CDR2 ANQGSEA. The CDR3 extends over 17 amino acids. Trimming took off 7 bases at V and 1 base at J, with 23 bases between the two ends. The DNA of the CDR3 is TGCAGCGGCCTAAAGTCTGGACCCACAGGAAGCAATCAGCCCCAGCATTTT. Its translation is CSGLKSGPTGSNQPQHF.

The V call is TRBV29-1, the J call TRBJ1-1, with 7 nucleotides matching TRBD1. This CDR3 is 12 amino acids long. Per germline, CDR1 SQVTM and CDR2 ANQGSEA. V lost 8 bases to trimming and J lost 5 bases; unmatched junction nucleotides: 8. The CDR3 protein is CSYDRAGTEAFF. CDR3 DNA sequence: TGCAGCTATGACAGGGCTGGGACTGAAGCTTTCTTT.

This chain joins TRBV30 and TRBJ1-6; possibly TRBD1 for D (5 bases). V shed 0 bases and J shed 7 bases, with 13 bases lying between them. The CDR3 is 15 residues long. Germline V gives CDR1 GTSNPN, CDR2 SVGIG (reference sequence). The CDR3 loop reads CAWSVSRVKNSPLHF. CDR3 nucleotides: TGTGCCTGGAGTGTAAGCAGGGTGAAGAATTCACCCCTCCACTTT. The complete variable domain, with remaining parts taken from reference TRBV30 and TRBJ1-6, reads SQTIHQWPATLVQPVGSPLSLECTVEGTSNPNLYWYRQAAGRGLQLLFYSVGIGQISSEVPQNLSASRPQDRQFILSSKKLLLSDSGFYLCAWSVSRVKNSPLHFGNGTRLTVT.

CDR3 in DNA: TGTGCTAGTGGTTTGGGTGACTCGGGTGGTGGCTACACCTTC. Its protein is CASGLGDSGGGYTF. The chain is built from TRBV12-5 and TRBJ1-2; D is unclear. The V end lost 1 base, the J end lost 7 bases, and 13 bases lay between the germline ends. Germline V lookup: CDR1 LGHNT, CDR2 FRNRAP. The CDR3 has 14 residues.

CDR3 DNA sequence: TGTGCCAGCAGCCAAGATGCTCGCCCGGGAAATACGCAGTATTTT. Residues: CASSQDARPGNTQYF. The chain carries TRBV3-1 and TRBJ2-3, with TRBD2 as a possible D gene (5 bases). The CDR3 length is 15 residues. CDR1 and CDR2 (germline): LGHDT, YNNKEL (reference sequence). With 0 bases removed from V and 7 bases from J, the gap between germline ends came to 14 bases.

This chain joins TRBV20-1 and TRBJ2-1; TRBD2 matches at 8 bases. Germline V gene sequence: CDR1 DFQATT, CDR2 SNEGSKA (reference sequence). The V gene end was trimmed by 5 bases and the J gene end by 4 bases; junction bases not matched to a gene: 13. This CDR3 contains 16 residues. Here the CDR3 DNA reads TGCAGTGCTGGCGGTGGGCGGGGGGCACGATACAATGAGCAGTTCTTC. Its translation is CSAGGGRGARYNEQFF.

Only one count was recorded for this clonotype. This rearrangement joins TRBV2 to TRBJ2-6; D unresolved. The CDR3 length is 16 residues. CDR1 and CDR2 from the germline V gene are SNHLY and FYNNEI. The V and J ends lost 6 bases and 1 base respectively, with 13 bases between them. CDR3 residues: CASSLENSSGANVLTF. The CDR3 DNA reads TGTGCCAGCAGCCTCGAAAACAGTTCTGGGGCCAACGTCCTGACTTTC.

The chain has TRBV7-8 and TRBJ2-2; possibly TRBD1 for D (6 bases). V was trimmed by 8 bases and J by 0 bases, leaving 13 bases between them. The CDR3 is 15 amino acids. Germline values: CDR1 SGHVS, CDR2 FQNEAQ. CDR3 region: CASRLKGANTGELFF. Written as DNA, the CDR3 is TGTGCCAGCCGACTGAAGGGGGCGAACACCGGGGAGCTGTTTTTT. Combining the CDR3 with reference TRBV7-8 and TRBJ2-2 gives the whole variable domain GAGVSQSPRYKVAKRGQDVALRCDPISGHVSLFWYQQALGQGPEFLTYFQNEAQLDKSGLPSDRFFAERPEGSVSTLKIQRTQQEDSAVYLCASRLKGANTGELFFGEGSRLTVL.

The rearrangement joins TRBV20-1 to TRBJ1-5; maybe TRBD1 (6 bases). CDR1 is DFQATT and CDR2 is SNEGSKA in the germline V gene (reference sequence). Between the trimmed V and J ends, which lost 1 base and 2 bases, there was a span of 12 bases. This CDR3 spans 15 amino acids. The CDR3 nucleotides read TGCAGTGCTAGAGGGAGGCAGGGGCGCAATCAGCCCCAGCATTTT. The encoded protein is CSARGRQGRNQPQHF.

The rearrangement joins TRBV5-1 to TRBJ2-3; D perhaps matches TRBD2 (6 bases). The CDR3 loop spans 17 amino acids. The V end lost 4 bases, the J end lost 0 bases, and 18 bases lay between the germline ends. Germline values: CDR1 SGHRS, CDR2 YFSETQ. Here the CDR3 DNA reads TGCGCCAGCAGCCCGGTGGGGGTAGCGGCAAGCACAGATACGCAGTATTTT. Translating gives CASSPVGVAASTDTQYF.

The chain links TRBV15 to TRBJ2-5; D ambiguous. The germline V gene has CDR1 LNHNV and CDR2 YYDKDF (reference sequence). The ends were cut back, 5 bases at V and 2 bases at J, with 6 bases in the middle. This CDR3 has 12 amino acids. Here the CDR3 reads CATSLGQETQYF. Here the CDR3 DNA reads TGTGCCACCAGCCTAGGGCAAGAGACCCAGTACTTC.

The rearrangement uses TRBV10-3 and TRBJ1-1; D is unclear. The ends were cut back, 10 bases at V and 3 bases at J, with 12 bases in the middle. There are 12 residues in the CDR3. In germline, CDR1 is ENHRY, CDR2 SYGVKD. CDR3 in amino acids: CATEDGDTEAFF. CDR3 coding DNA: TGTGCCACCGAGGACGGAGACACTGAAGCTTTCTTT.

This chain links TRBV28 with TRBJ2-7; tentatively, D is TRBD1 (6 bases). The V gene's germline CDR1 is MDHEN and CDR2 SYDVKM. This CDR3 is 14 amino acids long. V shed 4 bases and J shed 1 base, with 11 bases lying between them. CDR3 nucleotide sequence: TGTGCCAGCAGTTCGCGTGGACAGTCCTACGAGCAGTACGTC. Its protein product is CASSSRGQSYEQYV.

The genes are TRBV14 and TRBJ2-1, with TRBD1 matching over 8 bases. The germline V gene encodes CDR1 SGHDN and CDR2 FVKESK. The J segment lost 2 bases and the V segment lost 4 bases, leaving 1 base of the junction unmatched. The CDR3 covers 14 residues. CDR3 sequence reads: CASSPTGAYNEQFF. The DNA of the CDR3 is TGTGCCAGCAGCCCGACAGGGGCCTACAATGAGCAGTTCTTC.

The genes are TRBV27 and TRBJ2-1; 7 bases agree with TRBD1. The CDR3 is made up of 14 amino acids. J was trimmed by 8 bases and V by 3 bases; bases with no gene match: 7. Per germline, CDR1 MNHEY and CDR2 SMNVEV (reference sequence). CDR3 in amino acids: CASSLSPDRYEQFF. Here the CDR3 DNA reads TGTGCCAGCAGTTTGTCCCCGGACAGGTATGAGCAGTTCTTC.

The rearrangement uses TRBV6-5 and TRBJ2-1; D remains unclear. Germline loops: CDR1 MNHEY, CDR2 SVGAGI. Trimming cost V 6 bases and J 10 bases, with 13 bases left between them. The CDR3 length is 12 residues. For the CDR3, the DNA is TGTGCCAGCAGATCCCCAGGACGGGAGCAGTTCTTC. Its translation is CASRSPGREQFF.

For the CDR3, the DNA is TGTGCCAGCAGTTCCTTTCTCAGAACTAATTCACCCCTCCACTTT. Translating gives CASSSFLRTNSPLHF. The rearrangement joins TRBV12-3 or TRBV12-4 to TRBJ1-6; D is uncertain. This CDR3 spans 15 amino acids. Between the trimmed V and J ends, which lost 4 bases and 6 bases, there was a span of 13 bases.

This clonotype was seen once. CDR3 protein: CASSSISMGILYGYTF. The CDR3 DNA reads as TGTGCCAGCAGCTCCATAAGTATGGGGATACTCTATGGCTACACCTTC. V gene TRBV7-8 combines with J gene TRBJ1-2; unclear D gene. The germline V and J ends were trimmed by 4 bases and 4 bases, with 19 bases remaining between them. The CDR3 contains 16 residues. Germline loops: CDR1 SGHVS, CDR2 FQNEAQ. The full variable domain, rest sourced from reference TRBV7-8 and TRBJ1-2, is GAGVSQSPRYKVAKRGQDVALRCDPISGHVSLFWYQQALGQGPEFLTYFQNEAQLDKSGLPSDRFFAERPEGSVSTLKIQRTQQEDSAVYLCASSSISMGILYGYTFGSGTRLTVV.

The chain uses TRBV9 and TRBJ1-2; D might be TRBD1 (6 bases). V dropped 4 bases and J dropped 7 bases, with 23 bases sitting between them. The V gene's germline CDR1 is SGDLS and CDR2 YYNGEE. The CDR3 totals 16 residues. The CDR3, as DNA: TGTGCCAGCAGCTCGAGGGGGTTCGCAGGGAGCGGTGGCTACACCTTC. It specifies CASSSRGFAGSGGYTF.

CDR3 DNA: TGTGCCTGGAGTCCAGGGACCTACGAGCAGTACTTC. Protein: CAWSPGTYEQYF. J is TRBJ2-7 and V is TRBV30; TRBD1 might be the D (5 bases). Trimming removed 2 bases from V and 2 bases from J, with 7 bases in between. The CDR3 totals 12 residues. Germline CDR1 reads GTSNPN; CDR2 reads SVGIG (reference sequence).

DNA of the CDR3: TGTGCCAGCAGCTTAACCAGACAGGCAAATACGCAGTATTTT. This encodes CASSLTRQANTQYF. The chain carries TRBV7-2 and TRBJ2-3, with a possible D match to TRBD1 (6 bases). Germline V gene data show CDR1 as SGHTA and CDR2 as FQGNSA. The CDR3 is made up of 14 amino acids. Trimming stripped 2 bases from V and 7 bases from J, with 13 bases between.

The V and J genes are TRBV9 and TRBJ2-7; 9 bases align to TRBD1. Trimming took 4 bases from V and 5 from J; bases not matched to a gene: 16. This CDR3 spans 17 amino acids. Germline V gene lookup returns CDR1 SGDLS and CDR2 YYNGEE. The CDR3 bases are TGTGCCAGCAGCCCGAGCCCACCGGGACAGGGTTTCCACGAGCAGTACTTC. Protein: CASSPSPPGQGFHEQYF. The full variable domain, with the rest looked up from reference TRBV9 and TRBJ2-7, is DSGVTQTPKHLITATGQRVTLRCSPRSGDLSVYWYQQSLDQGLQFLIQYYNGEERAKGNILERFSAQQFPDLHSELNLSSLELGDSALYFCASSPSPPGQGFHEQYFGPGTRLTVT.

This clonotype appeared a single time. CDR3 sequence: CASRGSGAVGGYTF. The CDR3 nucleotides read TGTGCCAGCAGGGGGTCGGGGGCGGTAGGGGGCTACACCTTC. The V call is TRBV27, the J call TRBJ1-2; D perhaps matches TRBD1 (6 bases). Germline CDR1 and CDR2: MNHEY and SMNVEV (reference sequence). The V and J ends lost 6 bases and 8 bases respectively, with 19 bases between them. This CDR3 spans 14 amino acids.